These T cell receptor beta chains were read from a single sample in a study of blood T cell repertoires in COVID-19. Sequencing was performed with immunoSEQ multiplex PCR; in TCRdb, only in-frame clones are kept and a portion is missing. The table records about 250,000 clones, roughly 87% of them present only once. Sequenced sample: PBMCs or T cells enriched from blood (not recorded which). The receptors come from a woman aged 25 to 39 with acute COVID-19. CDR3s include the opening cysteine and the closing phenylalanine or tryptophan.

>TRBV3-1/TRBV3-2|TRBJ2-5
CASSQDLASSETQYF
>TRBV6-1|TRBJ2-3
CASSDRTGGGLGSTDTQYF
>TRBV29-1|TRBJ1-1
CSVVLAGGTEAFF
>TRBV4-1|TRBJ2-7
CASSQGTGQGYEQYF
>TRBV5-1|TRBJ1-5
CASSLAGSSNQPQHF
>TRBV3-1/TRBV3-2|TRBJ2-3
CASSQTSGSSTDTQYF
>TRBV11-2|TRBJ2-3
CASSLVGGGADTQYF
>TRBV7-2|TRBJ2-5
CASSLMAGETQYF
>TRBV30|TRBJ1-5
CAWSTRGYSNQPQHF
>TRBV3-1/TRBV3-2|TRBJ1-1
CASSREGVGTEAFF
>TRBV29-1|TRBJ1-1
CSVTAIFTGGATEAFF
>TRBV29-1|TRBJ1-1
CSVWDRYAFF
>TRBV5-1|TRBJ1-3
CASSLAQGGNTIYF
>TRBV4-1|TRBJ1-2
CASSPSQGQYYGYTF
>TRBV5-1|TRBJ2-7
CASSPGTALSYEQYF
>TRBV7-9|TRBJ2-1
CASSFRWGDNEQFF
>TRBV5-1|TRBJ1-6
CASSLVIYSPGSPLHF
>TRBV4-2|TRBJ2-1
CASSQDRGRRLNEQFF
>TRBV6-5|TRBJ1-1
CASSYAGIAEAFF
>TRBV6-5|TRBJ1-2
CASILRQGFYGYTF
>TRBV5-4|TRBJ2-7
CASSFSGFYEQYF
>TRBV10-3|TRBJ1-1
CAINAVASGRDTEAFF
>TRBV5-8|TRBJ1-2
CASSANRGDNYGYTF
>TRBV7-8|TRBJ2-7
CASSFQVAGVNHAPYEQYF
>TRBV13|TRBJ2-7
CASSSLSTDYEQYF
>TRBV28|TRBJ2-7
CASSSTGTSYEQYF
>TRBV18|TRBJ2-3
CASSTGQGGGTDTQYF
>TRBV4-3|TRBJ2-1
CASSQDRGITFSYNEQFF
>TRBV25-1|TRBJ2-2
CASKWRETGELFF
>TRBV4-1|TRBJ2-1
CASRRTGGREQFF
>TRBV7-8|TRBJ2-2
CASSLAGTANTGELFF
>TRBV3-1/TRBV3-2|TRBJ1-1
CASSHGGETEAFF
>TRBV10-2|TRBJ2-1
CASSSLHESSYNEQFF
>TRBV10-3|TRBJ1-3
CAISLRGSSGNTIYF
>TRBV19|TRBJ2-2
CASSMVASGGLAGELFF
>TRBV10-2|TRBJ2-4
CASRRLGLGADLAKNIQYF
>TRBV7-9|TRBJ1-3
CASSSTGGGNTIYF
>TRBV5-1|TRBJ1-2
CASSLTGGPGGYTF
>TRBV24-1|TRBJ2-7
CATSDPREPYEQYF
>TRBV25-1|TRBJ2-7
CASSQGAYEQYF
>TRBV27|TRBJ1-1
CASSLLRNTEAFF
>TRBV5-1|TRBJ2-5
CASSLSAGQETQYF